This T cell receptor (beta chain) was sequenced during a study of Ad26.COV2.S vaccination and SARS-CoV-2 variants. Profiling relied on immunoSEQ multiplex PCR, and the TCRdb table lists in-frame clones only, not all of them. This sample has around 350,000 clones, with approximately 90% found just once. The germline gives CDR1 MNHEY, CDR2 SVGEGT. The CDR3 is 18 amino acids. The V gene end was trimmed by 0 bases and the J gene end by 0 bases; junction bases not matched to a gene: 10. Findings and caveats of the study: The analyses of TCR breadth and depth may have understated the size of total T cell responses.

A note on this clone: Its cognate antigen is unknown.

The V and J genes are TRBV6-2 or TRBV6-3 and TRBJ2-7, with TRBD2 matching 8 bases. This sample comprised peripheral blood, obtained after recovery from COVID-19. This TCR was recovered from a human donor who had recovered from COVID-19. CDR3 region: CASSYSSTAGTSSYEQYF. As DNA, the CDR3 is TGTGCCAGCAGTTACTCGTCTACCGCAGGGACTAGCTCCTACGAGCAGTACTTC.